The source of this T cell receptor beta chain is a study of blood T cell repertoires in COVID-19. Study as a whole: The cDNA or gDNA used as material had been derived from T cells, B-cell-depleted T cells, or PBMCs.

The table came from immunoSEQ multiplex PCR; TCRdb's copy has only in-frame clones and leaves some out. Of 35,000 to 40,000 clones listed, approximately 88% were seen once; the top ten hold 7% to 7.5%. The V end was cut by 6 bases, the J end by 4 bases, with 10 bases between. Germline CDR1 KGHSH, CDR2 LQKENI. The CDR3 has 12 residues. What was sequenced was peripheral blood. The chain carries TRBV18 and TRBJ2-7, with D maybe TRBD1 (6 bases). The source of this sequence is a human donor in a cohort sampled during active COVID-19. The CDR3 reads CASSHREYEQYF. CDR3 nucleotides: TGTGCCAGCTCTCACAGGGAATACGAGCAGTACTTC.